Below, 32 T cell receptor beta chains from the same sample are listed, as sequenced in a study of blood T cell repertoires in COVID-19. The protocol was immunoSEQ multiplex PCR, while the TCRdb copy is restricted to in-frame clones and leaves out a portion. Of 270,000 or so clones detected, 70% to 85% appear once; the ten largest clones hold roughly 1.5%. The sequencing input was peripheral blood. The source is a human donor with COVID-19, enrolled during active disease. The donor label of this sample is uncertain.

The CDR3 sequence: CASSKDRVSSNQPQHF. As DNA, the CDR3 is TGTGCCAGCAGCAAAGACAGGGTTTCGAGCAATCAGCCCCAGCATTTT. The chain uses TRBV21-1 and TRBJ1-5; the D segment call TRBD1 is taken from the table without a DNA check. TRBV21-1 is annotated as a pseudogene. The CDR3 sequence is 16 residues long.

The chain recombines TRBV21-1 with TRBJ2-7; the table's D call, TRBD1, was not checked against the DNA. TRBV21-1 is flagged as a pseudogene. There are 15 residues in the CDR3. The CDR3 protein is CASSKITGFPYEQYF. CDR3 nucleotide sequence: TGTGCCAGCAGCAAAATTACAGGCTTCCCCTACGAGCAGTACTTC.

V gene TRBV4-3 combines with J gene TRBJ2-1; TRBD2 matches 12 bases. The CDR3 has 15 residues. Germline loops: CDR1 LGHNA, CDR2 YSLEER. V lost 1 base, J lost 10 bases, and 5 bases stayed unmatched. As DNA, the CDR3 is TGCGCCAGCAGCCAAGGGACTAGCGGGAACCGAGAGCAGTTCTTC. This encodes CASSQGTSGNREQFF.

The chain is built from TRBV5-1 and TRBJ2-7; TRBD1 agrees at 10 bases. V was clipped by 3 bases and J by 5 bases; unmatched bases: 11. The CDR3 has 16 amino acids. CDR1 is SGHRS, CDR2 YFSETQ, per germline. The DNA for the CDR3 is TGCGCCAGCAGCTCGACCGGGACAGGGGTTACGGACGAGCAGTACTTC. It is translated as CASSSTGTGVTDEQYF.

This chain connects TRBV29-1 to TRBJ2-2; tentative D call: TRBD2 (6 bases). V lost 4 bases and J 4 bases, leaving 10 bases between the germline ends. This CDR3 spans 13 amino acids. Per germline, CDR1 SQVTM and CDR2 ANQGSEA. CDR3 sequence: CSVAGTGTGELFF. The CDR3 region has the DNA TGCAGCGTTGCCGGGACTGGCACCGGGGAGCTGTTTTTT.

The chain has TRBV29-1 and TRBJ2-3; D gene ambiguous. CDR1 SQVTM and CDR2 ANQGSEA come from the germline V gene. The germline V and J ends were trimmed by 5 bases and 2 bases, with 8 bases remaining between them. The CDR3 is 12 amino acids. This chain's CDR3 is CSVTPPTDTQYF. The CDR3 coding sequence is TGCAGCGTTACTCCTCCCACAGATACGCAGTATTTT.

The J gene is TRBJ1-4, the V gene TRBV28; perhaps TRBD1 as D (6 bases). This CDR3 has 15 residues. The V and J ends lost 1 base and 7 bases respectively, with 13 bases between them. Germline assignment: CDR1 MDHEN and CDR2 SYDVKM. The chain's CDR3 is CASSLLSGGSEKLFF. In nucleotides, the CDR3 is TGTGCCAGCAGTTTATTGAGCGGGGGCAGTGAAAAACTGTTTTTT.

This clone was picked up one time. The chain combines TRBV7-3 with TRBJ2-4; tentative D call: TRBD2 (5 bases). This CDR3 contains 13 residues. The V end lost 1 base, the J end lost 8 bases, and 9 bases lay between the germline ends. Germline V gives CDR1 SGHTA, CDR2 FQGTGA. The CDR3: CASSLSPGDIQYF. The CDR3 region has the DNA TGTGCCAGCAGCTTAAGTCCCGGGGACATTCAGTACTTC. Full variable domain (missing parts from reference TRBV7-3 and TRBJ2-4): GAGVSQTPSNKVTEKGKYVELRCDPISGHTALYWYRQSLGQGPEFLIYFQGTGAADDSGLPNDRFFAVRPEGSVSTLKIQRTERGDSAVYLCASSLSPGDIQYFGAGTRLSVL.

V gene TRBV25-1 combines with J gene TRBJ1-3, with 8 bases that match TRBD1. CDR3 length equals 16 residues. The trim removed 1 base at V and 2 bases at J, leaving 4 bases unmatched. The germline gives CDR1 MGHDK, CDR2 SYGVNS. CDR3 in DNA: TGTGCCAGCAGTGAATTCGGACAGGGAGCTGGAAACACCATATATTTT. Amino acids: CASSEFGQGAGNTIYF.

This CDR3 is CASSQNLQGANTGELFF. In DNA form, the CDR3 reads TGTGCCAGCAGCCAAAACCTACAGGGGGCTAACACCGGGGAGCTGTTTTTT. The V call is TRBV14, the J call TRBJ2-2, with 9 bases identical to TRBD1. The CDR3 runs to 17 residues. In germline, CDR1 is SGHDN, CDR2 FVKESK. V was pared by 2 bases and J by 2 bases, with 6 bases of the junction left unmatched.

This chain connects TRBV28 to TRBJ2-1, with D possibly matching TRBD2 (5 bases). From germline, CDR1 is MDHEN and CDR2 SYDVKM. The CDR3 sequence is 15 residues long. Trimming cost V 4 bases and J 9 bases, with 19 bases left between them. In DNA form, the CDR3 reads TGTGCCAGCAGTTCCACCCAAAGGACTGTGGGTGAGCAGTTCTTC. Translation gives CASSSTQRTVGEQFF.

In DNA form, the CDR3 reads TGTGCCAGTAGTATCGACTCCGGTCCGCTCGGTCAGCCCCAGCATTTT. It yields the protein CASSIDSGPLGQPQHF. The chain uses TRBV19 and TRBJ1-5; D gene uncertain. The ends were cut back, 3 bases at V and 6 bases at J, with 18 bases in the middle. Per germline, CDR1 LNHDA and CDR2 SQIVND (reference sequence). The CDR3 spans 16 residues.

This clone was counted between two and nine times. CDR3 amino acids: CASSLVGDNSPLHF. DNA of the CDR3: TGCGCCAGCAGCTTGGTCGGGGATAATTCACCCCTCCACTTT. The genes are TRBV5-1 and TRBJ1-6; D remains unclear. From germline, CDR1 is SGHRS and CDR2 YFSETQ. The CDR3 extends over 14 amino acids. V lost 0 bases to trimming and J lost 5 bases, with 6 bases between them.

This rearrangement joins TRBV6-1 to TRBJ1-2; 8 bases are shared with TRBD1. This CDR3 contains 14 residues. Looked up from germline, CDR1 is MNHNS and CDR2 is SASEGT. The J segment lost 5 bases and the V segment lost 2 bases, leaving 4 bases of the junction unmatched. The CDR3 is CASSEMRTGYGYTF. CDR3 nucleotide sequence: TGTGCCAGCAGTGAAATGAGGACAGGGTATGGCTACACCTTC.

The chain combines TRBV6-5 with TRBJ2-3; D not resolved. There are 13 residues in the CDR3. The germline gives CDR1 MNHEY, CDR2 SVGAGI. Trimming removed 6 bases at V and 5 bases at J, with 12 bases between. This chain's CDR3 is CASRASVGDTQYF. The CDR3 region has the DNA TGTGCCAGCAGGGCAAGCGTAGGAGATACGCAGTATTTT.

The chain recombines TRBV5-1 with TRBJ2-7; tentatively, D is TRBD1 (6 bases). Trimming left V 3 bases short and J 7 bases short, with 20 bases between. This CDR3 comprises 15 residues. Germline CDR1 and CDR2: SGHRS and YFSETQ. The CDR3 is CASSWQGSDGEEQYF. The CDR3 nucleotides are TGCGCCAGCAGCTGGCAGGGGTCGGACGGAGAGGAGCAGTACTTC.

The chain employs TRBV12-3 or TRBV12-4 and TRBJ2-5, with no clear D. CDR3 size: 13 residues. V was pared by 3 bases and J by 4 bases, with 9 bases between. CDR3 coding DNA: TGTGCCAGCAGTTTCGTGGGCTTAGAGACCCAGTACTTC. It yields the protein CASSFVGLETQYF.

This clone was recorded once. The rearrangement joins TRBV5-4 to TRBJ2-7, with 8 nucleotides matching TRBD2. The trim removed 3 bases at V and 5 bases at J, leaving 7 bases unmatched. Per the germline V gene, CDR1 is SGHNT and CDR2 is YYREEE (reference sequence). This CDR3 is built from 14 residues. The CDR3 reads CASSSSGRSDEQYF. As DNA, the CDR3 is TGTGCCAGCAGCTCCAGCGGGAGAAGCGACGAGCAGTACTTC.

In this sample, this clone turned up once. CDR3 sequence (DNA): TGTGCCAGTAGTATAGCGGGAGGGCCCTCTGAGCAGTTCTTC. Translating it yields CASSIAGGPSEQFF. The V and J genes are TRBV19 and TRBJ2-1, with 8 bases that match TRBD2. Germline V gene data show CDR1 as LNHDA and CDR2 as SQIVND (reference sequence). Trimming cost V 1 base and J 9 bases; bases outside gene matches: 5. There are 14 residues in the CDR3.

This chain links TRBV6-2 or TRBV6-3 with TRBJ2-3, with TRBD2 as a possible D gene (6 bases). V lost 2 bases to trimming and J lost 1 base, with 13 bases between them. The CDR3 sequence is 16 residues long. Germline lookup yields CDR1 MNHEY and CDR2 SVGEGT. In DNA, the CDR3 is TGTGCCAGCAGTTACACGCCTAGCGCCCGCACAGATACGCAGTATTTT. It translates to CASSYTPSARTDTQYF.

The genes are TRBV10-3 and TRBJ1-1; D possibly corresponds to TRBD1 (6 bases). Trimming stripped 6 bases from V and 5 bases from J, with 19 bases between. The CDR3 is 15 amino acids. Germline CDR1 is ENHRY and CDR2 is SYGVKD. CDR3 region: CAISPLRAGETEAFF. The CDR3 bases are TGTGCCATCAGCCCCTTAAGGGCAGGGGAAACTGAAGCTTTCTTT.

This chain joins TRBV7-2 and TRBJ2-3, with TRBD2 matching 9 bases. V lost 5 bases to trimming and J lost 5 bases; unmatched junction nucleotides: 8. Germline V lookup: CDR1 SGHTA, CDR2 FQGNSA. This CDR3 region has 15 residues. The DNA of the CDR3 is TGTGCCAGCAGCCCGATAGCGGGAGTTGGAGATACGCAGTATTTT. This sequence encodes CASSPIAGVGDTQYF.

This chain connects TRBV3-1 (or the pseudogene TRBV3-2) to TRBJ2-1; 8 bases match TRBD2. Per the germline V gene, CDR1 is LGHDT and CDR2 is YNNKEL (reference sequence). The length of the CDR3 is 17 residues. V lost 3 bases to trimming and J lost 3 bases; unmatched junction nucleotides: 10. CDR3 protein: CASSHGGIAGFYNEQFF. CDR3 sequence (DNA): TGTGCCAGCAGCCATGGGGGTATAGCGGGGTTCTACAATGAGCAGTTCTTC.

The chain is built from TRBV7-3 and TRBJ2-1; the match to TRBD2 covers 9 bases. J gave up 8 bases and V 4 bases, and 9 bases lay outside the gene matches. This CDR3 spans 15 amino acids. The V gene's germline CDR1 is SGHTA and CDR2 FQGTGA. The CDR3 coding sequence is TGTGCCAGCAGCTACGGGACTAGCAATAACGATGAGCAGTTCTTC. It is translated as CASSYGTSNNDEQFF.

V and J are TRBV12-5 and TRBJ2-7, with 10 positions matching TRBD2. Germline loops: CDR1 LGHNT, CDR2 FRNRAP. J gave up 2 bases and V 0 bases, and 7 bases lay outside the gene matches. The CDR3 has 17 amino acids. The CDR3 here is CASGLVGFLAGAYEQYF. The CDR3 DNA reads TGTGCTAGTGGTTTGGTAGGATTCCTAGCGGGAGCCTACGAGCAGTACTTC.

V and J are TRBV6-5 and TRBJ2-7; D not certain. Germline V lookup: CDR1 MNHEY, CDR2 SVGAGI. The V and J ends lost 2 bases and 1 base respectively, with 9 bases between them. This CDR3 is built from 14 residues. The CDR3, as DNA: TGTGCCAGCAGTTACAGTCTAGTTTCCTACGAGCAGTACTTC. Its protein product is CASSYSLVSYEQYF.

J is TRBJ2-7 and V is TRBV30; 12 bases map to TRBD2. With 4 bases clipped from V and 7 bases from J, the junction kept 2 bases outside the gene matches. Germline V gene data show CDR1 as GTSNPN and CDR2 as SVGIG (reference sequence). The CDR3 contains 12 residues. CDR3 region: CAWTLAGGEQYF. CDR3 DNA sequence: TGTGCCTGGACGCTAGCGGGAGGGGAGCAGTACTTC.

The chain employs TRBV7-2 and TRBJ2-2, with 7 positions matching TRBD2. Unmatched junction bases numbered 3, after V lost 1 base and J lost 1 base. This CDR3 spans 16 amino acids. Germline assignment: CDR1 SGHTA and CDR2 FQGNSA. CDR3 sequence: CASSLVGGRNTGELFF. The DNA of the CDR3 is TGTGCCAGCAGCTTAGTAGGCGGGAGGAACACCGGGGAGCTGTTTTTT.

The chain links TRBV5-8 to TRBJ2-3, with D possibly TRBD2 on 6 matching bases. The CDR3 is 15 amino acids. Germline loops: CDR1 SGHTS, CDR2 YDEGEE. Trimming removed 5 bases at V and 7 bases at J, with 20 bases between. The CDR3 is CASRTRDSRRNTQYF. The CDR3 nucleotides read TGTGCCAGCAGGACCCGGGACTCTAGGCGCAATACGCAGTATTTT.

This clone came up many times. The chain is built from TRBV20-1 and TRBJ2-7; unclear D gene. The CDR3 runs to 14 residues. Between the trimmed V and J ends, which lost 3 bases and 0 bases, there was a span of 12 bases. CDR1 is DFQATT, CDR2 SNEGSKA, per germline (reference sequence). CDR3 sequence reads: CSASGLLSSYEQYF. CDR3 DNA sequence: TGCAGTGCTAGTGGTCTCCTAAGCTCCTACGAGCAGTACTTC.

This clone was observed a single time. The gene calls are TRBV11-3 and TRBJ1-1; D might be TRBD1 (5 bases). Germline assignment: CDR1 SGHNT and CDR2 YENEEA. The CDR3 is made up of 13 amino acids. The V end lost 5 bases, the J end lost 4 bases, and 11 bases lay between the germline ends. This CDR3 reads CASSTDGGTEAFF. CDR3 nucleotide sequence: TGTGCCAGCAGCACGGACGGGGGCACTGAAGCTTTCTTT.

The chain joins TRBV19 to TRBJ2-3; 10 bases are a match to TRBD2. The CDR3 runs 16 residues. Germline CDR1 LNHDA, CDR2 SQIVND (reference sequence). Trimming at V came to 3 bases and at J to 2 bases, leaving 5 bases not matched to a gene. In DNA, the CDR3 is TGTGCCAGTAGTATTGGAGCGGGAGGGTTCACAGATACGCAGTATTTT. It encodes CASSIGAGGFTDTQYF.